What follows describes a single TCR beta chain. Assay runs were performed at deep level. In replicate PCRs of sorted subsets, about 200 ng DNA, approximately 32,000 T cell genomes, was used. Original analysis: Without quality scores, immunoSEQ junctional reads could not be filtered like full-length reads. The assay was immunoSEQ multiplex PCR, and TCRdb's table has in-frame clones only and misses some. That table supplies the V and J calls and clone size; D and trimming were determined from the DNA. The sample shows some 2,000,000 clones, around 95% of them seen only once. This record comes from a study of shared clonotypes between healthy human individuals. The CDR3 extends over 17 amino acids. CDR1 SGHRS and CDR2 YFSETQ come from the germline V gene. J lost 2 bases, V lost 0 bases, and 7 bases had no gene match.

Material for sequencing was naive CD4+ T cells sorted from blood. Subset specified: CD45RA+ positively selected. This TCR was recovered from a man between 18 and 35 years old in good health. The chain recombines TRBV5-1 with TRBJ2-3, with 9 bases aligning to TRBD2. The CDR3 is CASSLGLAGFSTDTQYF. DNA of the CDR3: TGCGCCAGCAGCTTGGGCCTAGCGGGATTCTCCACAGATACGCAGTATTTT.